These 24 T cell receptor beta chains originate from one sample sequenced in a study of vaccination effects on CD4 cells after COVID-19. TCRdb's copy holds only in-frame clones and misses some; the assay was immunoSEQ multiplex PCR. The sample shows around 19,000 clones, 70% of them seen only once. The ViraFEST assay expanded antigen-specific CD4+ T cells with viral peptide pools before sequencing. Investigators separated out CD4+ T cells once 10 days of culture had passed. No cognate antigen is known for these TCRs. The sample here was CD4+ T cells from PBMCs cultured with HCoV-229E spike peptides, taken before COVID-19 vaccination. Receptors were obtained from a human donor who received a COVID-19 vaccine.

This clone has just a few counts. The V and J genes are TRBV5-6 and TRBJ2-1; D may be TRBD2 (6 bases). The CDR3 sequence is 15 residues long. The ends were cut back, 1 base at V and 4 bases at J, with 12 bases in the middle. Germline values: CDR1 SGHDT, CDR2 YYEEEE. CDR3 sequence (DNA): TGTGCCAGCAGCTTGATCGGCGGGGAATACAATGAGCAGTTCTTC. Amino acids: CASSLIGGEYNEQFF.

J is TRBJ1-4 and V is TRBV7-9; D unclear. The CDR3 is made up of 13 amino acids. V was pared by 9 bases and J by 2 bases, with 10 bases between. Germline loops: CDR1 SEHNR, CDR2 FQNEAQ (reference sequence). CDR3: CASRKGTNEKLFF. CDR3 sequence (DNA): TGTGCCAGTAGAAAAGGCACTAATGAAAAACTGTTTTTT.

The chain couples TRBV6-6 to TRBJ2-5, with a tentative D call TRBD1 (6 bases). V lost 5 bases to trimming and J lost 0 bases, with 16 bases between them. The germline gives CDR1 MNHNY, CDR2 SVGAGI (reference sequence). This CDR3 spans 16 amino acids. The CDR3 DNA is TGTGCCAGCAGTCCCACGAACGACAGGCACCAAGAGACCCAGTACTTC. It encodes CASSPTNDRHQETQYF.

This clone showed up just once. V and J are TRBV7-7 and TRBJ2-1; D not certain. Germline CDR1 reads SSHAT; CDR2 reads FNYEAQ (reference sequence). The CDR3 consists of 13 residues. V was pared by 3 bases and J by 1 base, with 4 bases between. The DNA for the CDR3 is TGTGCCAGCAGCTTTGATTCCTACAATGAGCAGTTCTTC. This translates into CASSFDSYNEQFF.

The chain employs TRBV10-3 and TRBJ1-2; 9 nucleotides align to TRBD1. The CDR3 length is 12 residues. Germline assignment: CDR1 ENHRY and CDR2 SYGVKD. The junction had 4 bases not matched to a gene; V was cut back by 9 bases and J by 5 bases. The CDR3 loop reads CAIQTGGYGYTF. Here the CDR3 DNA reads TGTGCCATTCAGACAGGGGGGTATGGCTACACCTTC.

This clone was detected a few times. The chain is built from TRBV5-1 and TRBJ1-6; TRBD1 is a possible D gene (5 bases). Germline CDR1 reads SGHRS; CDR2 reads YFSETQ. CDR3 length equals 15 residues. V was shortened by 4 bases and J by 7 bases, with 15 bases between the two germline ends. CDR3 protein: CASSDAGTVNSPLHF. DNA for the CDR3: TGCGCCAGCAGCGACGCCGGGACTGTGAATTCACCCCTCCACTTT.

The chain is built from TRBV14 and TRBJ1-2; D is unclear. The CDR3 is 17 amino acids. From germline, CDR1 is SGHDN and CDR2 FVKESK. Trimming pared 1 base from V and 3 bases from J, leaving 18 bases between. CDR3 coding DNA: TGTGCCAGCAGCCAAGCCCTACCAGGTGGGAGGGACTATGGCTACACCTTC. It yields the protein CASSQALPGGRDYGYTF.

This clone was detected only a few times. The chain has TRBV5-1 and TRBJ1-2, with 8 bases that match TRBD1. Germline V CDR1 and CDR2: SGHRS, YFSETQ. This CDR3 is built from 15 residues. The V gene end was trimmed by 4 bases and the J gene end by 8 bases; junction bases not matched to a gene: 13. The CDR3 coding sequence is TGCGCCAGCAGCAACTTGGGGCAGGGGGCTCGGGGCTACACCTTC. Its protein is CASSNLGQGARGYTF.

The rearrangement joins TRBV6-5 to TRBJ2-5, with D perhaps TRBD2 (5 bases). CDR3 length: 12 amino acids. The V gene's germline CDR1 is MNHEY and CDR2 SVGAGI. Trimming left V 6 bases short and J 5 bases short, with 10 bases between. This CDR3 is CASSAIAETQYF. The DNA of the CDR3 is TGTGCCAGCAGCGCTATAGCGGAGACCCAGTACTTC.

The rearrangement joins TRBV27 to TRBJ2-3; no definite D call. Trimming left V 5 bases short and J 4 bases short, with 4 bases between. The CDR3 totals 11 residues. Germline V CDR1 and CDR2: MNHEY, SMNVEV (reference sequence). The CDR3 DNA reads TGTGCCAGCAGTACGTCAGATACGCAGTATTTT. Protein: CASSTSDTQYF.

In DNA, the CDR3 is TGCAGTGCTAGTTGGCAACAAGAGACCCAGTACTTC. Its translation is CSASWQQETQYF. The rearrangement links TRBV20-1 to TRBJ2-5; D is ambiguous. CDR3 length: 12 residues. Germline lookup yields CDR1 DFQATT and CDR2 SNEGSKA (reference sequence). V shed 3 bases and J shed 2 bases, with 7 bases lying between them.

The gene calls are TRBV28 and TRBJ1-4; D gene unclear. The CDR3 is 12 amino acids. The germline gives CDR1 MDHEN, CDR2 SYDVKM. Trimming removed 8 bases at V and 7 bases at J, with 11 bases between. The CDR3 protein is CASSGLGEKLFF. The CDR3 region has the DNA TGTGCCAGCTCTGGCCTGGGTGAAAAACTGTTTTTT.

This chain joins TRBV9 and TRBJ2-3; the D gene is possibly TRBD1 (6 bases). Germline V gene sequence: CDR1 SGDLS, CDR2 YYNGEE. The CDR3 runs to 15 residues. With 4 bases removed from V and 4 bases from J, the gap between germline ends came to 16 bases. Here the CDR3 reads CASSPAGTTADTQYF. The CDR3 bases are TGTGCCAGCAGCCCCGCAGGGACAACAGCAGATACGCAGTATTTT. Complete variable domain (other parts from reference TRBV9 and TRBJ2-3): DSGVTQTPKHLITATGQRVTLRCSPRSGDLSVYWYQQSLDQGLQFLIQYYNGEERAKGNILERFSAQQFPDLHSELNLSSLELGDSALYFCASSPAGTTADTQYFGPGTRLTVL.

The rearrangement joins TRBV19 to TRBJ2-1; D perhaps matches TRBD2 (6 bases). The CDR3 contains 14 residues. Germline loops: CDR1 LNHDA, CDR2 SQIVND (reference sequence). V lost 9 bases, J lost 5 bases, and 17 bases lay in between. CDR3 DNA sequence: TGTGCCAGCTCGTCGTGGCGGGGCCACAATGAGCAGTTCTTC. It translates to CASSSWRGHNEQFF.

The V gene is TRBV19, the J gene TRBJ2-1; the D is unclear. This CDR3 region has 14 residues. Trimming shortened V by 4 bases and J by 2 bases, and 9 bases separated the two germline ends. Per the germline V gene, CDR1 is LNHDA and CDR2 is SQIVND (reference sequence). The CDR3 nucleotides are TGTGCCAGTAGTAGCGATAGGACCTACAATGAGCAGTTCTTC. Amino acids: CASSSDRTYNEQFF. Filled out from reference TRBV19 and TRBJ2-1, the complete variable domain reads DGGITQSPKYLFRKEGQNVTLSCEQNLNHDAMYWYRQDPGQGLRLIYYSQIVNDFQKGDIAEGYSVSREKKESFPLTVTSAQKNPTAFYLCASSSDRTYNEQFFGPGTRLTVL.

The rearrangement joins TRBV10-3 to TRBJ1-6; D is possibly TRBD1 (5 bases). This CDR3 has 14 amino acids. The V and J ends lost 10 bases and 6 bases respectively, with 16 bases between them. The germline V gene encodes CDR1 ENHRY and CDR2 SYGVKD. CDR3 sequence reads: CATLEQDFNSPLHF. In nucleotides, the CDR3 is TGTGCCACCCTCGAACAGGACTTTAATTCACCCCTCCACTTT.

The J gene is TRBJ2-1, the V gene TRBV7-7; TRBD2 matches 16 bases. The CDR3 length is 15 residues. From germline, CDR1 is SSHAT and CDR2 FNYEAQ (reference sequence). V trimming: 5 bases; J trimming: 10 bases; junction bases outside the gene matches: 5. As DNA, the CDR3 is TGTGCCAGCAGCCCGGGACTAGCGGGGGGGAAGGAGCAGTTCTTC. Protein: CASSPGLAGGKEQFF.

The V and J genes are TRBV11-1 and TRBJ2-7; 10 bases match TRBD2. CDR3 length: 14 amino acids. Germline CDR1 and CDR2: SGHAT and FQDESV (reference sequence). V dropped 3 bases and J dropped 7; count of bases not matched to a gene: 6. CDR3 in amino acids: CASSFPGLAREQYF. DNA for the CDR3: TGTGCCAGCAGCTTCCCGGGACTAGCGAGGGAGCAGTACTTC.

The chain links TRBV10-1 to TRBJ1-1, with no clear D. Trimming cost V 5 bases and J 5 bases, with 6 bases left between them. The CDR3 loop spans 11 amino acids. Germline lookup yields CDR1 WNHNN and CDR2 SYGVQD (reference sequence). Here the CDR3 DNA reads TGCGCCAGCAGTTTGGGTACTGAAGCTTTCTTT. This encodes CASSLGTEAFF.

The chain couples TRBV18 to TRBJ1-1, with D perhaps TRBD1 (5 bases). The CDR3 extends over 13 amino acids. Germline V gene lookup returns CDR1 KGHSH and CDR2 LQKENI. Trimming took 5 bases from V and 0 from J, leaving 7 bases between them. This CDR3 is CASSSDMNTEAFF. As DNA, the CDR3 is TGTGCCAGCTCATCGGACATGAACACTGAAGCTTTCTTT.

This clone has a handful of counts. CDR3 sequence reads: CASSRDRGLYEQYF. CDR3 sequence (DNA): TGTGCCAGCAGTAGGGACAGGGGGCTCTACGAGCAGTACTTC. The rearrangement joins TRBV27 to TRBJ2-7; 12 nucleotides match TRBD1. The germline V gene has CDR1 MNHEY and CDR2 SMNVEV (reference sequence). This CDR3 has 14 residues. V lost 5 bases and J lost 3; bases outside the gene matches: 2.

This chain connects TRBV5-1 to TRBJ1-4, with TRBD1 matching over 7 bases. This CDR3 contains 15 residues. V was clipped by 4 bases and J by 0 bases; unmatched bases: 3. Germline V lookup: CDR1 SGHRS, CDR2 YFSETQ. The CDR3 bases are TGCGCCAGCAGCCGCGGACAGGCAACTAATGAAAAACTGTTTTTT. Its protein product is CASSRGQATNEKLFF. Combining the CDR3 with reference TRBV5-1 and TRBJ1-4 gives the whole variable domain KAGVTQTPRYLIKTRGQQVTLSCSPISGHRSVSWYQQTPGQGLQFLFEYFSETQRNKGNFPGRFSGRQFSNSRSEMNVSTLELGDSALYLCASSRGQATNEKLFFGSGTQLSVL.

The chain links TRBV7-9 to TRBJ2-2; D is tentatively TRBD1 or TRBD2 (5 bases each). CDR3 size: 13 residues. The germline V and J ends were trimmed by 5 bases and 6 bases, with 10 bases remaining between them. The germline CDR1 and CDR2 sequences are SEHNR and FQNEAQ (reference sequence). CDR3 sequence: CASSPMGAGELFF. DNA for the CDR3: TGTGCCAGCAGCCCAATGGGGGCCGGGGAGCTGTTTTTT.

This clone was counted only a few times. The rearrangement joins TRBV30 to TRBJ1-5; D gene uncertain. Germline values: CDR1 GTSNPN, CDR2 SVGIG (reference sequence). With 8 bases removed from V and 3 bases from J, the gap between germline ends came to 14 bases. This CDR3 has 13 amino acids. In DNA form, the CDR3 reads TGTGCCGCCGGGAGGCAGGACAATCAGCCCCAGCATTTT. It yields the protein CAAGRQDNQPQHF.